A selection of T cell receptor beta chains follows, all from one sample in a study of cytomegalovirus exposure and HLA in healthy donors. The method was immunoSEQ multiplex PCR; TCRdb's version includes in-frame clones alone and lacks a portion of them. This sample carries approximately 200,000 clones, 60% to 80% of them seen once, and the ten largest clones take approximately 1.5%. Source material: PBMCs. These receptors came from a woman between 18 and 29 years old in good health and CMV-seronegative. The CDR3 runs from the conserved cysteine through the conserved F or W. The order of the fields is V gene, J gene, D gene, clone size, CDR3 protein, CDR3 DNA. D genes are given only for firm matches. Clone size is shown for a subset of rows, as once, few, many or a class of expanded clone.

v_gene: TRBV6-4; j_gene: TRBJ2-6; d_gene: TRBD2; abundance: many; CDR3aa: CASSDGGGAGANVLTF; CDR3nt: TGTGCCAGCAGTGATGGCGGGGGGGCTGGGGCCAACGTCCTGACTTTC
v_gene: TRBV7-3; j_gene: TRBJ1-6; d_gene: TRBD1; abundance: NA; CDR3aa: CASSQGDSNSPLHF; CDR3nt: TGTGCCAGCAGCCAGGGGGACAGTAATTCACCCCTCCACTTT
v_gene: TRBV5-1; j_gene: TRBJ2-3; d_gene: NA; abundance: NA; CDR3aa: CASRIDSSTDTQYF; CDR3nt: TGCGCCAGCAGGATCGACAGCAGCACAGATACGCAGTATTTT
v_gene: TRBV18; j_gene: TRBJ2-3; d_gene: TRBD1; abundance: NA; CDR3aa: CASSILGQESTDTQYF; CDR3nt: TGTGCCAGCTCAATCCTAGGACAGGAGAGCACAGATACGCAGTATTTT
v_gene: TRBV5-1; j_gene: TRBJ2-3; d_gene: NA; abundance: once; CDR3aa: CASSLVGEADTQYF; CDR3nt: TGCGCCAGCAGCTTGGTAGGGGAGGCAGATACGCAGTATTTT
v_gene: TRBV4-1; j_gene: TRBJ2-5; d_gene: NA; abundance: NA; CDR3aa: CASSQSSAAPQETQYF; CDR3nt: TGCGCCAGCAGCCAAAGCTCAGCGGCCCCCCAAGAGACCCAGTACTTC
v_gene: TRBV15; j_gene: TRBJ2-3; d_gene: NA; abundance: NA; CDR3aa: CATSRGEFGDTQYF; CDR3nt: TGTGCCACCAGCAGAGGGGAGTTTGGAGATACGCAGTATTTT
v_gene: TRBV10-3; j_gene: TRBJ2-7; d_gene: TRBD2; abundance: NA; CDR3aa: CATKREGPYEQYF; CDR3nt: TGTGCCACGAAGCGGGAGGGACCCTACGAGCAGTACTTC
v_gene: TRBV6-5; j_gene: TRBJ1-1; d_gene: NA; abundance: NA; CDR3aa: CASSYNAGINTEAFF; CDR3nt: TGTGCCAGCAGTTATAATGCAGGTATCAACACTGAAGCTTTCTTT
v_gene: TRBV7-3; j_gene: TRBJ1-1; d_gene: NA; abundance: NA; CDR3aa: CASSPRTNGEAFF; CDR3nt: TGTGCCAGCAGCCCACGGACTAATGGTGAAGCTTTCTTT
v_gene: TRBV11-2; j_gene: TRBJ2-2; d_gene: NA; abundance: NA; CDR3aa: CASSLLLAPNTGELFF; CDR3nt: TGTGCCAGCAGCTTATTGCTAGCGCCAAACACCGGGGAGCTGTTTTTT
v_gene: TRBV19; j_gene: TRBJ1-1; d_gene: TRBD1; abundance: NA; CDR3aa: CATLPRQGKNTEAFF; CDR3nt: TGTGCCACCCTCCCCCGACAGGGCAAGAACACTGAAGCTTTCTTT
v_gene: TRBV5-1; j_gene: TRBJ1-2; d_gene: NA; abundance: NA; CDR3aa: CASRATDTYGYTF; CDR3nt: TGCGCCAGCAGAGCGACGGATACCTATGGCTACACCTTC
v_gene: TRBV18; j_gene: TRBJ2-7; d_gene: NA; abundance: few; CDR3aa: CASSPERGWQYF; CDR3nt: TGTGCCAGCTCACCAGAAAGGGGTTGGCAGTACTTC
v_gene: TRBV28; j_gene: TRBJ1-4; d_gene: NA; abundance: NA; CDR3aa: CASSPFPGILEKLFF; CDR3nt: TGTGCCAGCAGTCCGTTTCCGGGGATCCTCGAAAAACTGTTTTTT
v_gene: TRBV5-1; j_gene: TRBJ2-7; d_gene: TRBD1; abundance: NA; CDR3aa: CASSPTGGELEQYF; CDR3nt: TGCGCCAGCAGCCCGACAGGGGGAGAACTCGAGCAGTACTTC
v_gene: TRBV5-1; j_gene: TRBJ2-2; d_gene: TRBD2; abundance: NA; CDR3aa: CASSLASGSSGELFF; CDR3nt: TGCGCCAGCAGCTTGGCTAGCGGGAGTTCCGGGGAGCTGTTTTTT
v_gene: TRBV7-9; j_gene: TRBJ1-5; d_gene: NA; abundance: NA; CDR3aa: CSSSQGWREPQPQHF; CDR3nt: TGTTCCAGCAGCCAGGGTTGGAGGGAACCTCAGCCCCAGCATTTT
v_gene: TRBV7-3; j_gene: TRBJ2-2; d_gene: NA; abundance: NA; CDR3aa: CASSPVGGGITGELFF; CDR3nt: TGTGCCAGCAGCCCCGTGGGAGGGGGAATCACCGGGGAGCTGTTTTTT
v_gene: TRBV6-1; j_gene: TRBJ1-5; d_gene: NA; abundance: NA; CDR3aa: CASSDWDKNSNQPQHF; CDR3nt: TGTGCCAGCAGTGACTGGGACAAGAATAGCAATCAGCCCCAGCATTTT
v_gene: TRBV6-1; j_gene: TRBJ1-2; d_gene: NA; abundance: NA; CDR3aa: CASSESYLTGYTF; CDR3nt: TGTGCCAGCAGTGAGAGTTATTTAACGGGCTACACCTTC
v_gene: TRBV28; j_gene: TRBJ1-2; d_gene: NA; abundance: few; CDR3aa: CASSPSGFYGYTF; CDR3nt: TGTGCCAGCAGTCCTAGCGGGTTTTATGGCTACACCTTC
v_gene: TRBV11-2; j_gene: TRBJ1-1; d_gene: TRBD1; abundance: NA; CDR3aa: CASSLGTGSEAFF; CDR3nt: TGTGCCAGCAGCTTAGGGACAGGCTCTGAAGCTTTCTTT
v_gene: TRBV2; j_gene: TRBJ1-5; d_gene: NA; abundance: once; CDR3aa: CASSYKGVFNQPQHF; CDR3nt: TGTGCCAGCAGTTATAAGGGGGTATTCAATCAGCCCCAGCATTTT
v_gene: TRBV7-9; j_gene: TRBJ1-2; d_gene: NA; abundance: NA; CDR3aa: CASSLDSDTYGYTF; CDR3nt: TGTGCCAGCAGCTTAGACTCAGACACGTATGGCTACACCTTC
v_gene: TRBV10-3; j_gene: TRBJ1-2; d_gene: NA; abundance: NA; CDR3aa: CAISEQWRGDYGYTF; CDR3nt: TGTGCCATCAGTGAGCAGTGGCGGGGTGACTATGGCTACACCTTC
v_gene: TRBV6-5; j_gene: TRBJ1-6; d_gene: NA; abundance: NA; CDR3aa: CASRDSTLHF; CDR3nt: TGTGCCAGCAGGGACAGTACCCTCCACTTT
v_gene: TRBV2; j_gene: TRBJ1-1; d_gene: NA; abundance: NA; CDR3aa: CAIARTENTEAFF; CDR3nt: TGTGCCATAGCACGGACAGAGAACACTGAAGCTTTCTTT
v_gene: TRBV19; j_gene: TRBJ1-5; d_gene: TRBD1; abundance: NA; CDR3aa: CASSVYGQGNQPQHF; CDR3nt: TGTGCCAGTAGTGTCTATGGACAGGGTAATCAGCCCCAGCATTTT
v_gene: TRBV5-1; j_gene: TRBJ2-2; d_gene: TRBD1; abundance: NA; CDR3aa: CASSSGQGRTGELFF; CDR3nt: TGCGCCAGCAGCTCGGGACAGGGGAGAACCGGGGAGCTGTTTTTT
v_gene: TRBV27; j_gene: TRBJ2-7; d_gene: NA; abundance: NA; CDR3aa: CASSLARSRIYEQYF; CDR3nt: TGTGCCAGCAGTTTAGCTAGATCAAGGATTTACGAGCAGTACTTC